The T cell receptor beta chain under discussion was sequenced for a study of T cells after yellow fever vaccination. Findings and caveats of the study: Most clones from primary vaccination resurfaced after the booster (nearly 97% CD4, over 75% CD8).

The CDR3 consists of 16 residues. CDR1 and CDR2 from the germline V gene are MNHEY and SVGEGT. V lost 2 bases to trimming and J lost 7 bases, with 21 bases between them. This clonotype has a handful of counts. Its antigen is still unknown. TCRdb reanalysed the 5' RACE reads using MiXCR and keeps one entry per CDR3 protein. Counted here are about 340,000 distinct CDR3 sequences, around an eighth occurring once; the ten biggest clones make up 3.2%. Sample: CD4+ T cells sorted from PBMCs, taken 15 days after the yellow fever booster vaccination. This sequence joins TRBV6-2 or TRBV6-3 and TRBJ2-7; perhaps TRBD1 as D (5 bases). The receptor was isolated from a man aged 18 to 35 who received the YFV17D yellow fever vaccine. CDR3: CASSYERGKLDREQYF. CDR3 DNA sequence: TGTGCCAGCAGTTACGAAAGGGGCAAGCTCGATCGGGAGCAGTACTTC.